This paragraph reports one T cell receptor beta chain. Antigen specificity is unknown. The record originates from a study of T cells in Graves' hyperthyroidism and ophthalmopathy. Study-level points and caveats: A model using 13 V-J features told ophthalmopathy apart from stable hyperthyroidism.

Lactation, pregnancy, other autoimmune disease or uncontrolled infection led to exclusion of patients. On the basis of clinical symptoms, serum thyroxine and TRAb, thyroid ultrasound and orbital computed tomography, diagnoses were made. Amplified regions were TCR beta CDR3 sequences from RNA transcripts. An initial round of RT-PCR targeting the TCR CDR3 relied on the HTBI primer set. Using its own MiXCR run on the multiplex PCR reads, TCRdb lists one record per CDR3 protein. Among a few hundred thousand distinct CDR3 sequences, 21% were seen once, and the ten largest hold around 45%. The source is a woman aged 45 to 65 with Graves' hyperthyroidism. The specimen sequenced was blood.

CDR3 coding DNA: TGCGCCAGCAGCCAAATGGGACTAGTAAGCTACAATGAGCAGTTCTTC. It codes for CASSQMGLVSYNEQFF. The rearrangement uses TRBV4-1 and TRBJ2-1, with 8 bases identical to TRBD2. The CDR3 has 16 amino acids. V shed 2 bases and J 3 bases; nucleotides not matched to a gene: 6. In germline, CDR1 is MGHRA, CDR2 YSYEKL.